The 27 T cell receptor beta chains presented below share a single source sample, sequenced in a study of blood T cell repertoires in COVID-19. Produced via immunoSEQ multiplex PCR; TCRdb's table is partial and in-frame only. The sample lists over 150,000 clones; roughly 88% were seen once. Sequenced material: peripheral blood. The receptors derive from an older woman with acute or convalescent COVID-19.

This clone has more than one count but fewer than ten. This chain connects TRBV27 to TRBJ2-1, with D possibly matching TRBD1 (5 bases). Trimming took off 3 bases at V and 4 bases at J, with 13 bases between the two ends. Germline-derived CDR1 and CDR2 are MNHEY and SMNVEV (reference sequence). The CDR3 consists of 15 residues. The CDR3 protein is CASSLDNGKYNEQFF. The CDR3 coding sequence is TGTGCCAGCAGTTTGGACAATGGGAAGTACAATGAGCAGTTCTTC.

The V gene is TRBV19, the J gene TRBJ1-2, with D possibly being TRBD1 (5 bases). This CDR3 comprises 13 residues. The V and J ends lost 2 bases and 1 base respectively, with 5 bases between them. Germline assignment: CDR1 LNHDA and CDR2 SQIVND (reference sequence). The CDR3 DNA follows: TGTGCCAGTAGTATACAGGGTAACTATGGCTACACCTTC. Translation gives CASSIQGNYGYTF. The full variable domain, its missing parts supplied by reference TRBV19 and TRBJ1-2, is DGGITQSPKYLFRKEGQNVTLSCEQNLNHDAMYWYRQDPGQGLRLIYYSQIVNDFQKGDIAEGYSVSREKKESFPLTVTSAQKNPTAFYLCASSIQGNYGYTFGSGTRLTVV.

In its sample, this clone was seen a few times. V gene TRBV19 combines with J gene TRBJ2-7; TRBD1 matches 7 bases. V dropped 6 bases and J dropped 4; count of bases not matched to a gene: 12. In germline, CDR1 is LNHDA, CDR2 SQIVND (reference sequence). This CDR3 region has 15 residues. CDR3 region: CASSPRQGVTYEQYF. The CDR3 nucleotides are TGTGCCAGTAGCCCGCGACAGGGAGTTACTTACGAGCAGTACTTC.

CDR3 in DNA: TGTGCCAGCAGCTTGCCCAGGGGGCCCGAGCAGTACTTC. Translation: CASSLPRGPEQYF. V and J are TRBV5-6 and TRBJ2-7; 8 nucleotides agree with TRBD1. Germline CDR1 reads SGHDT; CDR2 reads YYEEEE. This CDR3 contains 13 residues. Losses at the gene ends were 1 base for V and 6 bases for J; bases not matched to a gene: 3.

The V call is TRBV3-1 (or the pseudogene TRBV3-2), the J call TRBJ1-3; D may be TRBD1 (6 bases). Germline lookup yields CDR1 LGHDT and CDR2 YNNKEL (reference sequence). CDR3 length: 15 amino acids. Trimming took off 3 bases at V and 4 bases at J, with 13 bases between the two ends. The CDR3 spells CASSQMRGTGNTIYF. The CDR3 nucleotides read TGTGCCAGCAGCCAGATGCGGGGGACAGGAAACACCATATATTTT.

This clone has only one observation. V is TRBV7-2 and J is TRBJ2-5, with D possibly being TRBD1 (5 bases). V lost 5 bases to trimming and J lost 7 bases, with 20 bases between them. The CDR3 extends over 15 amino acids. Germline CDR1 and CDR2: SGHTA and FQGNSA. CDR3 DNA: TGTGCCAGCAGCCCCACCCCCGGGTTTCAGGGGACCCAGTACTTC. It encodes CASSPTPGFQGTQYF.

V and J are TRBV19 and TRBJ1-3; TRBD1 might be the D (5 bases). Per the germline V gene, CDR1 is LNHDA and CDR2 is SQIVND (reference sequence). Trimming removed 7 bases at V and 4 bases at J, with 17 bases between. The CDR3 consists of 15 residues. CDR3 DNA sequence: TGTGCCAGTATCGAGGGGAGGAGTCTGGGAAACACCATATATTTT. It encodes CASIEGRSLGNTIYF.

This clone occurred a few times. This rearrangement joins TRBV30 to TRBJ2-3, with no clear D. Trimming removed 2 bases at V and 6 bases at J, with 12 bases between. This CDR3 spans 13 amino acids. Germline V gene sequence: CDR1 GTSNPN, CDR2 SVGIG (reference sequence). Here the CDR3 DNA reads TGTGCCTGGAGTCAGACTGATTCGGATACGCAGTATTTT. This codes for CAWSQTDSDTQYF.

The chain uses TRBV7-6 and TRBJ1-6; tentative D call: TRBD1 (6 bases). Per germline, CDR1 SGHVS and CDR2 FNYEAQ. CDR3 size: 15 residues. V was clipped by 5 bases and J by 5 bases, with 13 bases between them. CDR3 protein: CASSPGQHDNSPLHF. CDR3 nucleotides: TGTGCCAGCAGCCCTGGACAGCACGATAATTCACCCCTCCACTTT.

Here the CDR3 DNA reads TGTGCCAGCAGCTTCCTCGACAGGGTTCCCTACGAGCAGTACTTC. It yields the protein CASSFLDRVPYEQYF. The gene calls are TRBV5-6 and TRBJ2-7; 7 nucleotides match TRBD1. Per germline, CDR1 SGHDT and CDR2 YYEEEE. Trimming removed 2 bases from V and 2 bases from J; junction bases left unmatched: 7. This CDR3 is built from 15 residues.

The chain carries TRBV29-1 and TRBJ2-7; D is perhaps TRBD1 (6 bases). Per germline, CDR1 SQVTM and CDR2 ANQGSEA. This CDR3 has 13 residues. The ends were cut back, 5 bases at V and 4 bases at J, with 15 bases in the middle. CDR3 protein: CSVRTDGAYEQYF. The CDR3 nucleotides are TGCAGCGTTAGGACAGATGGGGCGTACGAGCAGTACTTC.

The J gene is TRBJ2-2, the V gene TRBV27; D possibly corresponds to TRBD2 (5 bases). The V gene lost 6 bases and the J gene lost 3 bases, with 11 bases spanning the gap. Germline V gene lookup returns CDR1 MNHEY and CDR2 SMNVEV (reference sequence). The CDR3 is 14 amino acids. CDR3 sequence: CASSMDWYTGELFF. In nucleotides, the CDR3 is TGTGCCAGCAGCATGGACTGGTACACCGGGGAGCTGTTTTTT.

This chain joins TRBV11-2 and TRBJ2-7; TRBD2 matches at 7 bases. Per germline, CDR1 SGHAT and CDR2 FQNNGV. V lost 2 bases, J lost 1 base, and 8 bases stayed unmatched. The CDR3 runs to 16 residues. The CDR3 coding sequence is TGTGCCAGCAGCTTAATGGGGCTAGCGGAGTCCTACGAGCAGTACTTC. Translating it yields CASSLMGLAESYEQYF.

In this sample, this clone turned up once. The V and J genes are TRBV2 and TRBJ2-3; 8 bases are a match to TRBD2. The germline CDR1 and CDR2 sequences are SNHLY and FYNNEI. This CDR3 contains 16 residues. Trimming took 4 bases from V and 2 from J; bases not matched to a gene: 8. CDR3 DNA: TGTGCCAGCAGTGCGAACCGGGGGGGCATCACAGATACGCAGTATTTT. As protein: CASSANRGGITDTQYF.

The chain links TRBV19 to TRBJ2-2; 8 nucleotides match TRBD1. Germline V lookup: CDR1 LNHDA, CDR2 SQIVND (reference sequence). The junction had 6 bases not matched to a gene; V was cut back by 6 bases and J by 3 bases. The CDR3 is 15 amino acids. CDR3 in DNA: TGTGCCAGTAGCGACAGGGGTCTGTACACCGGGGAGCTGTTTTTT. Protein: CASSDRGLYTGELFF.

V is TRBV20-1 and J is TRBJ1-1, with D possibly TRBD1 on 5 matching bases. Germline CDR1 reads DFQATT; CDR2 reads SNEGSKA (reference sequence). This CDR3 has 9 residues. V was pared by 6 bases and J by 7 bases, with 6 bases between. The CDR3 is CSADSEAFF. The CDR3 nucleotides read TGCAGTGCCGACAGTGAAGCTTTCTTT.

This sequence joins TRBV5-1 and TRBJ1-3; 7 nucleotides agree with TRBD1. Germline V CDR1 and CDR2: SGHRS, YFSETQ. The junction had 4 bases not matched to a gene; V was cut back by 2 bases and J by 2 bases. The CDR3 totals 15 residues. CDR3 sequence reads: CASSFIGGTGNTIYF. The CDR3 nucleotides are TGCGCCAGCAGCTTTATAGGGGGCACTGGAAACACCATATATTTT.

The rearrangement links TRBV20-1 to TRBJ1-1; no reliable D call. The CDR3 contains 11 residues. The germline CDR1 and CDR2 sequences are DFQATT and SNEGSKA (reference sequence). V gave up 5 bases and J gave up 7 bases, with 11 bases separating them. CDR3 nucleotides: TGCAGTGCTCGATACAGTTATGAAGCTTTCTTT. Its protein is CSARYSYEAFF.

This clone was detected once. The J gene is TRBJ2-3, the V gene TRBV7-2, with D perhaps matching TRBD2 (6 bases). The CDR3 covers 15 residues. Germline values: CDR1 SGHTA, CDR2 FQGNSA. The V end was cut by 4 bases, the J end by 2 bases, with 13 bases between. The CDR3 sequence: CASSSGGLHTDTQYF. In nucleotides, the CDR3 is TGTGCCAGCAGCTCTGGAGGACTACACACAGATACGCAGTATTTT.

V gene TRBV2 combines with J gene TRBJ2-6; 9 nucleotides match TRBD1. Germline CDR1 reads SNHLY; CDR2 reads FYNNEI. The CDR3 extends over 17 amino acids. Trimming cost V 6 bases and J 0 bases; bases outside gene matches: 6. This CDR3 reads CASRDGTGRSGANVLTF. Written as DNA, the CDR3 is TGTGCCAGCAGGGACGGGACAGGGCGCTCTGGGGCCAACGTCCTGACTTTC.

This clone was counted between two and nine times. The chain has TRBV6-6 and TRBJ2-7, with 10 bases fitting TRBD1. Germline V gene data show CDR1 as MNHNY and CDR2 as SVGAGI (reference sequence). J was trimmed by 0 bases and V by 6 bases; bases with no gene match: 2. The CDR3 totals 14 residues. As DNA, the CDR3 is TGTGCCAGCAGGGACAGGGGGAACTCCTACGAGCAGTACTTC. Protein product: CASRDRGNSYEQYF.

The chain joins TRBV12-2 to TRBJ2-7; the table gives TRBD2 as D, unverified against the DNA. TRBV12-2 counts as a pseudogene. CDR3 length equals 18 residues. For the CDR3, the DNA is TGTGCAAGTCGCTCAGCTTCTCCCCACGGGGGAGTTCCCTACGAGCAGTACTTC. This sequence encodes CASRSASPHGGVPYEQYF.

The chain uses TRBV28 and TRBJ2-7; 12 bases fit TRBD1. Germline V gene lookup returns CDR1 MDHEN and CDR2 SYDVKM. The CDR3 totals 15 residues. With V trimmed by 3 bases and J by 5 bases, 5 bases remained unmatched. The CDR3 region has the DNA TGTGCCAGCAGTTTGTCCGGGACAGGGGGCAACGAGCAGTACTTC. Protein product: CASSLSGTGGNEQYF.

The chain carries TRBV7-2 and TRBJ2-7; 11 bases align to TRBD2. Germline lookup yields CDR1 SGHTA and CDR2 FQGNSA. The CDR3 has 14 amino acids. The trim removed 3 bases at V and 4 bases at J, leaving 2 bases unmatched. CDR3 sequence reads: CASSFTSGGYEQYF. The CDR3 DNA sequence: TGTGCCAGCAGCTTCACTAGCGGGGGTTACGAGCAGTACTTC.

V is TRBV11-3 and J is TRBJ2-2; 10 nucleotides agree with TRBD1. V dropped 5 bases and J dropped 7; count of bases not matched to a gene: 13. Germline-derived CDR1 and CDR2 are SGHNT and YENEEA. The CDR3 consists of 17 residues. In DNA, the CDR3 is TGTGCCAGCAGCGGCCGGGACAGGGGCGCGGCCGGCGGGGAGCTGTTTTTT. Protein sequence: CASSGRDRGAAGGELFF.

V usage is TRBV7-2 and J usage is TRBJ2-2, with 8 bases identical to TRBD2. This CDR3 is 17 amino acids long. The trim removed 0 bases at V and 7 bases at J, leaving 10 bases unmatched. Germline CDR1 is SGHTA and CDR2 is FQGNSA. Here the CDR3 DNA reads TGTGCCAGCAGCTTAGCCCCTCGGAGTAGCGGGGTCGGGGAGCTGTTTTTT. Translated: CASSLAPRSSGVGELFF.

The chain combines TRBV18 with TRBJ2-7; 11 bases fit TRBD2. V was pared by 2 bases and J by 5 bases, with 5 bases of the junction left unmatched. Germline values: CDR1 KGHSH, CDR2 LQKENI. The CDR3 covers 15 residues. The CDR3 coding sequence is TGTGCCAGCTCACCATCGGGACTAGCGGTCCACGAGCAGTACTTC. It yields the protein CASSPSGLAVHEQYF. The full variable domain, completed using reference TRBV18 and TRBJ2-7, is NAGVMQNPRHLVRRRGQEARLRCSPMKGHSHVYWYRQLPEEGLKFMVYLQKENIIDESGMPKERFSAEFPKEGPSILRIQQVVRGDSAAYFCASSPSGLAVHEQYFGPGTRLTVT.